These 28 T cell receptor beta chains were sequenced from one sample in a study of T-cell reconstitution after alpha-beta-depleted transplantation in children. Unique molecular identifiers were incorporated during preparation of the TCRbeta library. TCRdb independently ran MiXCR on the PCR reads; one entry per CDR3 protein. The profile shows around 580,000 distinct CDR3 sequences, 23% of them singletons. The sample consisted of PBMCs, mostly from graft donor cells, taken 360 days after TCRalphabeta/CD19-depleted stem cell transplant. The receptor set was obtained from a boy younger than two who had a stem cell transplant for acute myeloid leukemia, so the T cells may come from the graft donor.

The chain carries TRBV25-1 and TRBJ2-2, with a tentative D call TRBD1 (6 bases). Germline CDR1 MGHDK, CDR2 SYGVNS. The CDR3 length is 14 residues. The V gene lost 6 bases and the J gene lost 4 bases, with 12 bases spanning the gap. In DNA form, the CDR3 reads TGTGCCAGCAGGGGGACATGGAGCACCGGGGAGCTGTTTTTT. Translating it yields CASRGTWSTGELFF. Full variable domain (rest looked up from reference TRBV25-1 and TRBJ2-2): EADIYQTPRYLVIGTGKKITLECSQTMGHDKMYWYQQDPGMELHLIHYSYGVNSTEKGDLSSESTVSRIRTEHFPLTLESARPSHTSQYLCASRGTWSTGELFFGEGSRLTVL.

The chain combines TRBV6-6 with TRBJ2-7; TRBD2 might be the D (6 bases). Germline V lookup: CDR1 MNHNY, CDR2 SVGAGI (reference sequence). The ends were cut back, 5 bases at V and 1 base at J, with 9 bases in the middle. The CDR3 contains 13 residues. Here the CDR3 reads CASSARGSYEQYF. As DNA, the CDR3 is TGTGCCAGCAGTGCACGGGGGTCCTACGAGCAGTACTTC.

This clonotype was seen at least ten times. V usage is TRBV10-3 and J usage is TRBJ1-2; D is possibly TRBD1 (5 bases). Germline CDR1 is ENHRY and CDR2 is SYGVKD. CDR3 length: 14 residues. V gave up 3 bases and J gave up 2 bases, with 10 bases separating them. The DNA for the CDR3 is TGTGCCATCAGTGAAGGGGCAATGAACTATGGCTACACCTTC. Protein sequence: CAISEGAMNYGYTF.

Only a few counts were recorded for this clonotype. This chain joins TRBV9 and TRBJ2-1, with TRBD1 identical over 7 bases. V was pared by 0 bases and J by 6 bases, with 3 bases of the junction left unmatched. The CDR3 has 14 residues. The germline gives CDR1 SGDLS, CDR2 YYNGEE. CDR3 nucleotide sequence: TGTGCCAGCAGCGTAGAGGGGGCGAGCAATGAGCAGTTCTTC. It yields the protein CASSVEGASNEQFF. The full variable domain, completed using reference TRBV9 and TRBJ2-1, is DSGVTQTPKHLITATGQRVTLRCSPRSGDLSVYWYQQSLDQGLQFLIQYYNGEERAKGNILERFSAQQFPDLHSELNLSSLELGDSALYFCASSVEGASNEQFFGPGTRLTVL.

The sample holds many counts of this clonotype. This chain links TRBV29-1 with TRBJ1-4; no clear D gene. V lost 5 bases to trimming and J lost 3 bases, with 13 bases between them. The CDR3 covers 14 residues. Germline V gives CDR1 SQVTM, CDR2 ANQGSEA. CDR3 loop: CSVRRETANEKLFF. The CDR3 DNA is TGCAGCGTTCGGCGGGAGACGGCTAATGAAAAACTGTTTTTT. The full variable domain, its missing parts supplied by reference TRBV29-1 and TRBJ1-4, is SAVISQKPSRDICQRGTSLTIQCQVDSQVTMMFWYRQQPGQSLTLIATANQGSEATYESGFVIDKFPISRPNLTFSTLTVSNMSPEDSSIYLCSVRRETANEKLFFGSGTQLSVL.

This chain joins TRBV11-2 and TRBJ2-1; D might be TRBD1 or TRBD2, each matching 6 bases. The V and J ends lost 0 bases and 5 bases respectively, with 14 bases between them. Looked up from germline, CDR1 is SGHAT and CDR2 is FQNNGV. The CDR3 is 16 residues long. The CDR3 DNA sequence: TGTGCCAGCAGCTTAGAGGGGGGCCAGTACAACAATGAGCAGTTCTTC. Protein product: CASSLEGGQYNNEQFF.

This clonotype was recorded many times. This chain joins TRBV20-1 and TRBJ2-7, with a possible D match to TRBD2 (5 bases). The CDR3 is 13 residues long. Deletions cut 4 bases from V and 2 bases from J, with 12 bases between. Germline loops: CDR1 DFQATT, CDR2 SNEGSKA (reference sequence). Written as DNA, the CDR3 is TGCAGTGCTACAGAGGGAGCGACCTACGAGCAGTACTTC. Protein product: CSATEGATYEQYF.

The chain links TRBV12-3 or TRBV12-4 to TRBJ2-3; D call uncertain. Trimming left V 8 bases short and J 4 bases short, with 7 bases between. The CDR3 is 11 amino acids. The CDR3 spells CASAASDTQYF. The CDR3 DNA sequence: TGTGCCAGCGCAGCGTCAGATACGCAGTATTTT.

This clonotype has ten or more counts. The chain recombines TRBV11-3 with TRBJ2-2; weak D call: TRBD2 (5 bases). Germline CDR1 and CDR2: SGHNT and YENEEA. Trimming removed 6 bases from V and 13 bases from J, with 18 bases in between. The CDR3 totals 13 residues. The CDR3 region is CASRNNGVQRLFF. The CDR3 nucleotides read TGTGCCAGCAGGAACAACGGGGTCCAAAGGCTGTTTTTT.

The J gene is TRBJ2-7, the V gene TRBV20-1; 9 bases align to TRBD1. The CDR3 has 13 amino acids. V trimming: 7 bases; J trimming: 2 bases; junction bases outside the gene matches: 6. Germline assignment: CDR1 DFQATT and CDR2 SNEGSKA (reference sequence). In DNA, the CDR3 is TGCAGTGGATCGGGACAGGGCACCTACGAGCAGTACTTC. Its translation: CSGSGQGTYEQYF.

This clonotype has at least ten counts. The rearrangement uses TRBV20-1 and TRBJ1-5; D unresolved. The V gene lost 6 bases and the J gene lost 5 bases, with 11 bases spanning the gap. The germline gives CDR1 DFQATT, CDR2 SNEGSKA (reference sequence). This CDR3 is 12 amino acids long. As DNA, the CDR3 is TGCAGTGCGGGCAGCATTGATCAGCCCCAGCATTTT. This codes for CSAGSIDQPQHF.

The J gene is TRBJ2-4, the V gene TRBV20-1; D unclear. The germline CDR1 and CDR2 sequences are DFQATT and SNEGSKA (reference sequence). Trimming removed 1 base from V and 6 bases from J, with 7 bases in between. This CDR3 has 12 residues. CDR3 DNA: TGCAGTGCTAGAGCACAGAGAAACATTCAGTACTTC. Translation: CSARAQRNIQYF.

The chain carries TRBV12-3 or TRBV12-4 and TRBJ1-4, with 7 nucleotides matching TRBD1. V shed 4 bases and J 8 bases; nucleotides not matched to a gene: 4. This CDR3 has 13 amino acids. The CDR3 DNA is TGTGCCAGCAGTTACCGGACAGGAGAAAAACTGTTTTTT. Protein: CASSYRTGEKLFF.

The chain employs TRBV21-1 and TRBJ2-1; TRBD1, the table's D call, lacks a check against the DNA. TRBV21-1 is classified as a pseudogene. The CDR3 is 15 amino acids. In DNA, the CDR3 is TGTGCCAGCAGCAAAGACCCCAGGGGCCATAATGAGCAGTTCTTC. As protein: CASSKDPRGHNEQFF.

The genes are TRBV10-3 and TRBJ1-5, with a weak D call TRBD1 (5 bases). The CDR3 loop spans 14 amino acids. From germline, CDR1 is ENHRY and CDR2 SYGVKD. The ends were cut back, 3 bases at V and 6 bases at J, with 12 bases in the middle. CDR3 bases: TGTGCCATCAGTGATCCACAGGAGGGTCAGCCCCAGCATTTT. This gives the protein CAISDPQEGQPQHF.

The V call is TRBV12-3 or TRBV12-4, the J call TRBJ1-5; D is uncertain. This CDR3 contains 15 residues. Trimming cost V 3 bases and J 4 bases, with 13 bases left between them. The CDR3 nucleotides are TGTGCCAGCAGTTTTCTGGGGTTCAGGAATCAGCCCCAGCATTTT. As protein: CASSFLGFRNQPQHF.

This chain connects TRBV20-1 to TRBJ1-1; 8 nucleotides agree with TRBD1. Looked up from germline, CDR1 is DFQATT and CDR2 is SNEGSKA (reference sequence). This CDR3 is 14 amino acids long. CDR3 sequence (DNA): TGCAGCCCGGTTCGACAGGGGATCCCCCCTCAAGCTTTCTTT. This translates into CSPVRQGIPPQAFF.

The rearrangement links TRBV12-3 or TRBV12-4 to TRBJ2-3, with TRBD2 identical over 7 bases. V gave up 7 bases and J gave up 4 bases; unmatched junction bases: 11. The length of the CDR3 is 15 residues. The CDR3 nucleotides read TGTGCCAGCACCAAGACTAGCCCTGTCCCAGATACGCAGTATTTT. This sequence encodes CASTKTSPVPDTQYF.

This clonotype was picked up many times. This rearrangement joins TRBV28 to TRBJ1-2; no definite D call. The CDR3 runs to 13 residues. Germline V CDR1 and CDR2: MDHEN, SYDVKM. The ends were cut back, 3 bases at V and 3 bases at J, with 8 bases in the middle. CDR3 coding DNA: TGTGCCAGCAGTTTGGTCAGCTACTATGGCTACACCTTC. Its translation is CASSLVSYYGYTF.

This rearrangement joins TRBV5-1 to TRBJ2-3, with D perhaps TRBD1 (6 bases). Germline CDR1 is SGHRS and CDR2 is YFSETQ. The CDR3 is 17 residues long. Trimming cost V 8 bases and J 2 bases, with 24 bases left between them. The CDR3 spells CARDNLQGSGDTDTQYF. The CDR3 nucleotides are TGCGCCAGGGATAACCTTCAGGGGAGCGGAGACACAGATACGCAGTATTTT.

The sample holds a few counts of this clonotype. The rearrangement uses TRBV25-1 and TRBJ2-5; D possibly corresponds to TRBD2 (6 bases). The V end lost 0 bases, the J end lost 6 bases, and 14 bases lay between the germline ends. From germline, CDR1 is MGHDK and CDR2 SYGVNS. The CDR3 is 15 amino acids. The CDR3 DNA reads TGTGCCAGCAGTGAATATACGGAGGGCGTCCAGACCCAGTACTTC. Translated: CASSEYTEGVQTQYF.

DNA for the CDR3: TGTGCCAGCAGTTTAGGCTTGACCAGCGGCCCAAACAATGAGCAGTTCTTC. Encoded protein: CASSLGLTSGPNNEQFF. The rearrangement links TRBV12-3 or TRBV12-4 to TRBJ2-1; perhaps TRBD2 as D (5 bases). CDR3 length: 17 amino acids. Trimming took 1 base from V and 5 from J, leaving 18 bases between them.

There are many counts of this clonotype. The chain employs TRBV12-3 or TRBV12-4 and TRBJ2-7; unclear D gene. There are 13 residues in the CDR3. Trimming removed 5 bases at V and 3 bases at J, with 11 bases between. The CDR3 region is CASSLPGLYEQYF. In DNA, the CDR3 is TGTGCCAGCAGTCTACCGGGCCTCTACGAGCAGTACTTC.

This clonotype was detected only a few times. The rearrangement uses TRBV4-1 and TRBJ1-3; 8 bases agree with TRBD1. CDR3 size: 15 residues. CDR1 and CDR2 from the germline V gene are MGHRA and YSYEKL. V lost 4 bases to trimming and J lost 4 bases; unmatched junction nucleotides: 6. Here the CDR3 reads CASSPRQGTGNTIYF. CDR3 in DNA: TGCGCCAGCAGCCCGCGACAGGGGACAGGAAACACCATATATTTT.

The chain is built from TRBV28 and TRBJ1-5; D not resolved. The CDR3 loop spans 12 amino acids. Trimming stripped 5 bases from V and 9 bases from J, with 11 bases between. Per the germline V gene, CDR1 is MDHEN and CDR2 is SYDVKM. The CDR3 DNA reads as TGTGCCAGCAGTATTGGAACGGGGCCCCAGCATTTT. It encodes CASSIGTGPQHF.

This clonotype has a handful of counts. The rearrangement joins TRBV12-3 or TRBV12-4 to TRBJ1-1; 7 bases are a match to TRBD1. The CDR3 extends over 15 amino acids. The V segment lost 2 bases and the J segment 1 base; nucleotides outside the gene matches: 4. In DNA form, the CDR3 reads TGTGCCAGCAGTTTACCGGGACAGAAGAACACTGAAGCTTTCTTT. It yields the protein CASSLPGQKNTEAFF.

The rearrangement links TRBV5-1 to TRBJ2-1; 11 bases align to TRBD1. The CDR3 loop spans 16 amino acids. V shed 3 bases, J shed 5 bases, and the junction held 7 bases outside the gene matches. Per germline, CDR1 SGHRS and CDR2 YFSETQ. The CDR3 spells CASSSGQGARNNEQFF. The CDR3 region has the DNA TGCGCCAGCAGCTCTGGACAGGGGGCAAGGAACAATGAGCAGTTCTTC. The full variable domain, rest sourced from reference TRBV5-1 and TRBJ2-1, is KAGVTQTPRYLIKTRGQQVTLSCSPISGHRSVSWYQQTPGQGLQFLFEYFSETQRNKGNFPGRFSGRQFSNSRSEMNVSTLELGDSALYLCASSSGQGARNNEQFFGPGTRLTVL.

The chain combines TRBV24-1 with TRBJ2-3; D remains unclear. CDR3 size: 16 residues. V gave up 2 bases and J gave up 2 bases, with 13 bases separating them. Germline CDR1 reads KGHDR; CDR2 reads SFDVKD. The CDR3 DNA sequence: TGTGCCACCAGTGATTCTGGTCATCCCATCACAGATACGCAGTATTTT. This gives the protein CATSDSGHPITDTQYF.